A selection of T cell receptor beta chains follows, all from one sample in a study of naive and memory T cell subsets. TCRdb passed the 5' RACE reads through MiXCR, listing each CDR3 protein once. The data contain roughly 30,000 distinct CDR3 sequences, over 15% of them singletons. The source of these receptors is a female donor in good health. CDR3s include the opening cysteine and the closing phenylalanine or tryptophan. A D gene is named only where the DNA matches it firmly. Size is omitted from some rows. Given values are once, few, many or a class for expanded clones.

d_call: TRBD1
v_call: TRBV12-3/TRBV12-4
j_call: TRBJ2-1
clone_size: -
cdr3_nt: TGTGCCAGCAGTACAAGACAGGGTTATGAGCAGTTCTTC
cdr3_aa: CASSTRQGYEQFF

d_call: -
v_call: TRBV24-1
j_call: TRBJ2-1
clone_size: -
cdr3_nt: TGTGCCACCAGTGACTCTGGACAATCGAATGAGCAGTTCTTC
cdr3_aa: CATSDSGQSNEQFF

d_call: -
v_call: TRBV7-9
j_call: TRBJ1-2
clone_size: -
cdr3_nt: TGTGCCAGCAGCCCCCCGGACGGAACCTATGGCTACACCTTC
cdr3_aa: CASSPPDGTYGYTF

d_call: -
v_call: TRBV18
j_call: TRBJ1-1
clone_size: medium-sized
cdr3_nt: TGTGCCAGCTCACCCTCAGGGTGGACTGAAGCTTTCTTT
cdr3_aa: CASSPSGWTEAFF

d_call: -
v_call: TRBV10-1
j_call: TRBJ2-3
clone_size: few
cdr3_nt: TGCGCCAGCAGTGATCAAACGACTAGCACAGATACGCAGTATTTT
cdr3_aa: CASSDQTTSTDTQYF

d_call: -
v_call: TRBV7-2
j_call: TRBJ2-3
clone_size: medium-sized
cdr3_nt: TGTGCCAGCAGCTTAGATGTTAGCACAGATACGCAGTATTTT
cdr3_aa: CASSLDVSTDTQYF

d_call: TRBD1
v_call: TRBV20-1
j_call: TRBJ1-5
clone_size: many
cdr3_nt: TGCAGTGCTAGCGGGACAGTATCCGAGCCCCAGCATTTT
cdr3_aa: CSASGTVSEPQHF

d_call: -
v_call: TRBV5-1
j_call: TRBJ2-7
clone_size: -
cdr3_nt: TGCGCCAGCAGCCCCCGCGAGGTCTACGAGCAGTACTTC
cdr3_aa: CASSPREVYEQYF

d_call: TRBD1
v_call: TRBV12-3/TRBV12-4
j_call: TRBJ1-1
clone_size: many
cdr3_nt: TGTGCCAGCAGTACAGACAGGGACCGCTCTGAAGCTTTCTTT
cdr3_aa: CASSTDRDRSEAFF

d_call: -
v_call: TRBV20-1
j_call: TRBJ1-1
clone_size: many
cdr3_nt: TGCAGTGCTAGGGGACGGCGGGGGACGAACACTGAAGCTTTCTTT
cdr3_aa: CSARGRRGTNTEAFF

d_call: TRBD1
v_call: TRBV20-1
j_call: TRBJ2-5
clone_size: -
cdr3_nt: TGCAGTGCAACAGGGGTCCACACAGGGGTAGAGACCCAGTACTTC
cdr3_aa: CSATGVHTGVETQYF

d_call: TRBD1
v_call: TRBV7-2
j_call: TRBJ2-5
clone_size: few
cdr3_nt: TGTGCCAGCAGCCGCCCAGGGGGAGAGACCCAGTACTTC
cdr3_aa: CASSRPGGETQYF

d_call: -
v_call: TRBV6-2/TRBV6-3
j_call: TRBJ2-1
clone_size: -
cdr3_nt: TGTGCCAGCAGTTACAGGATGGCGGGGGCACATGGCAATGAGCAGTTCTTC
cdr3_aa: CASSYRMAGAHGNEQFF

d_call: -
v_call: TRBV12-3/TRBV12-4
j_call: TRBJ1-1
clone_size: few
cdr3_nt: TGTGCCAGCAGTTTGTCACAGGTGAACACTGAAGCTTTCTTT
cdr3_aa: CASSLSQVNTEAFF

d_call: -
v_call: TRBV4-1
j_call: TRBJ2-7
clone_size: -
cdr3_nt: TGCGCCAGCAGCCAAGGTACCAACTACGAGCAGTACTTC
cdr3_aa: CASSQGTNYEQYF

d_call: -
v_call: TRBV12-3/TRBV12-4
j_call: TRBJ1-1
clone_size: few
cdr3_nt: TGTGCCAGCAGTTTGGGGGCAGGGAAGCACACTGAAGCTTTCTTT
cdr3_aa: CASSLGAGKHTEAFF

d_call: TRBD1
v_call: TRBV6-5
j_call: TRBJ2-7
clone_size: many
cdr3_nt: TGTGCCAGCAGGGCATGGGATTGGCAGGGGGACGAGCAGTACTTC
cdr3_aa: CASRAWDWQGDEQYF

d_call: TRBD1
v_call: TRBV12-5
j_call: TRBJ2-3
clone_size: -
cdr3_nt: TGTGCTAGTGGCCTCGGGACAGATTCCGCAGATACGCAGTATTTT
cdr3_aa: CASGLGTDSADTQYF

d_call: TRBD2
v_call: TRBV10-3
j_call: TRBJ2-5
clone_size: -
cdr3_nt: TGTGCCATCAGAACGGGGACTAGCGGGGGCAGTCAAGAGACCCAGTACTTC
cdr3_aa: CAIRTGTSGGSQETQYF

d_call: -
v_call: TRBV6-6
j_call: TRBJ1-6
clone_size: few
cdr3_nt: TGTGCCAGCAGTTACTTCTCAGACACTCATCATTCACCCCTCCACTTT
cdr3_aa: CASSYFSDTHHSPLHF

d_call: -
v_call: TRBV6-1
j_call: TRBJ1-1
clone_size: -
cdr3_nt: TGTGCCAGCCAACGTCAGGCCGGAGCTTTCTTT
cdr3_aa: CASQRQAGAFF

d_call: TRBD1
v_call: TRBV29-1
j_call: TRBJ2-1
clone_size: medium-sized
cdr3_nt: TGCAGCGTTCTCCTACAGGGGAATGAGCAGTTCTTC
cdr3_aa: CSVLLQGNEQFF

d_call: TRBD2
v_call: TRBV29-1
j_call: TRBJ2-3
clone_size: few
cdr3_nt: TGCAGCGTAACCGCTAGCGGGGGCTGCACAGATACGCAGTATTTT
cdr3_aa: CSVTASGGCTDTQYF

d_call: -
v_call: TRBV20-1
j_call: TRBJ1-1
clone_size: many
cdr3_nt: TGCAGTGCTAGAGATGAGGGATACACTGAAGCTTTCTTT
cdr3_aa: CSARDEGYTEAFF